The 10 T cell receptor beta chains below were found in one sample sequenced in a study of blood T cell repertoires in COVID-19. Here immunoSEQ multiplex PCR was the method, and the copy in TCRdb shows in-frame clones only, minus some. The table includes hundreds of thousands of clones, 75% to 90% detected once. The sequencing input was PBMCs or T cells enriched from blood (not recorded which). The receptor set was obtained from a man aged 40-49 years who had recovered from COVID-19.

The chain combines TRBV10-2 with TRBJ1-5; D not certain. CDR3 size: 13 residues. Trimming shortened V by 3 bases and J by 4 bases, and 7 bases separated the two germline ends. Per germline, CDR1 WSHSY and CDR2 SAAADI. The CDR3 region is CASSEIRNQPQHF. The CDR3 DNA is TGCGCCAGCAGTGAAATCAGGAATCAGCCCCAGCATTTT.

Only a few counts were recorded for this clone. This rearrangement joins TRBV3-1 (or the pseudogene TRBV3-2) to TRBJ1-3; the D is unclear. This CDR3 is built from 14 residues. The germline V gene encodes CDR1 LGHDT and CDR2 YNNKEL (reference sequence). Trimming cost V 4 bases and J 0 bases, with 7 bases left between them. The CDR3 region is CASSPYGSGNTIYF. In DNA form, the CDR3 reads TGTGCCAGCAGCCCCTACGGCTCTGGAAACACCATATATTTT.

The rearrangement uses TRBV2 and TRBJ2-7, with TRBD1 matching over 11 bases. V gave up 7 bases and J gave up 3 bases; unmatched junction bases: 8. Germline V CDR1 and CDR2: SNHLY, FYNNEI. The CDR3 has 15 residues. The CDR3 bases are TGTGCCAGCATTGAGGGACAGGGGGTTCTCTACGAGCAGTACTTC. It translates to CASIEGQGVLYEQYF.

The DNA of the CDR3 is TGTGCCAGCAGTGCTAATAGCAATCAGCCCCAGCATTTT. This gives the protein CASSANSNQPQHF. The chain recombines TRBV2 with TRBJ1-5; no clear D gene. This CDR3 is built from 13 residues. The V end lost 4 bases, the J end lost 0 bases, and 4 bases lay between the germline ends. Germline CDR1 and CDR2: SNHLY and FYNNEI. The full variable domain, in which reference TRBV2 and TRBJ1-5 provide the parts outside the CDR3, is EPEVTQTPSHQVTQMGQEVILRCVPISNHLYFYWYRQILGQKVEFLVSFYNNEISEKSEIFDDQFSVERPDGSNFTLKIRSTKLEDSAMYFCASSANSNQPQHFGDGTRLSIL.

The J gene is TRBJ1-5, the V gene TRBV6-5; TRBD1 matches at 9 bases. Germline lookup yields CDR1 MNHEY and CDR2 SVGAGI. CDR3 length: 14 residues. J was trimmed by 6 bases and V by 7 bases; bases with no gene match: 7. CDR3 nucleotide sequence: TGTGCCAGCACCCGGGACAGGGTTACTCAGCCCCAGCATTTT. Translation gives CASTRDRVTQPQHF.

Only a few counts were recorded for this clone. CDR3 nucleotides: TGTGCCAGCAGTGCCTTTAGCGGGGCTTACAATGAGCAGTTCTTC. Translation gives CASSAFSGAYNEQFF. This chain uses TRBV2 with TRBJ2-1; TRBD2 matches at 8 bases. J lost 4 bases, V lost 4 bases, and 6 bases had no gene match. The CDR3 runs 15 residues. CDR1 is SNHLY, CDR2 FYNNEI, per germline.

The CDR3 loop is CASSVGTSEIYEQYF. CDR3 coding DNA: TGTGCCAGCAGCGTCGGGACTAGCGAAATCTACGAGCAGTACTTC. V is TRBV9 and J is TRBJ2-7; 10 nucleotides agree with TRBD2. From germline, CDR1 is SGDLS and CDR2 YYNGEE. The CDR3 length is 15 residues. V shed 2 bases, J shed 3 bases, and the junction held 5 bases outside the gene matches. Supplemented by reference TRBV9 and TRBJ2-7, the full variable domain reads DSGVTQTPKHLITATGQRVTLRCSPRSGDLSVYWYQQSLDQGLQFLIQYYNGEERAKGNILERFSAQQFPDLHSELNLSSLELGDSALYFCASSVGTSEIYEQYFGPGTRLTVT.

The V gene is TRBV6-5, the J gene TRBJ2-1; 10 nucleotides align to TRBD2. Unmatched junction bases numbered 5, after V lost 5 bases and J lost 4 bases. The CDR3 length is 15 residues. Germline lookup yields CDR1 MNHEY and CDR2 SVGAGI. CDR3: CASSPGTSAYNEQFF. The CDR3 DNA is TGTGCCAGCAGTCCCGGGACTAGCGCGTACAATGAGCAGTTCTTC.

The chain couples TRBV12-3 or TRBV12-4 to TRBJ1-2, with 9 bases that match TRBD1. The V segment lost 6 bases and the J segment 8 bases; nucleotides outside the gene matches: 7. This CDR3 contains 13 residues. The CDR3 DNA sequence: TGTGCCAGCAGCTTTGTAGGACAGGGGGGCTACACCTTC. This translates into CASSFVGQGGYTF.

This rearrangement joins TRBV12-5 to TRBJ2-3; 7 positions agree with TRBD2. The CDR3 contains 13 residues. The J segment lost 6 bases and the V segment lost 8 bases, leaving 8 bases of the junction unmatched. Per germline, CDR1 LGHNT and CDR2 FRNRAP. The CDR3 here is CASRGEGHDTQYF. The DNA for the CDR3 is TGTGCTAGTCGGGGGGAGGGCCACGATACGCAGTATTTT.